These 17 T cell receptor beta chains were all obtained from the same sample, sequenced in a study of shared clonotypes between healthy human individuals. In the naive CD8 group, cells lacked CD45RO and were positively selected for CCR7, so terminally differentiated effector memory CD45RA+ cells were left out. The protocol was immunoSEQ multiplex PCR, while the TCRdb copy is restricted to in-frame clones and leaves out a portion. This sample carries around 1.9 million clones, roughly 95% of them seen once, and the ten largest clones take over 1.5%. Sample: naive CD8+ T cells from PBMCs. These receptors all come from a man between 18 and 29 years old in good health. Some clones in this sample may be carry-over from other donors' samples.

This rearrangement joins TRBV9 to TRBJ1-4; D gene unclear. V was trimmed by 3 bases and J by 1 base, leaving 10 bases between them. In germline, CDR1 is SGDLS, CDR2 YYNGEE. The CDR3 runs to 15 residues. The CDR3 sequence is CASSGRTGTNEKLFF. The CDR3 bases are TGTGCCAGCAGCGGCCGGACTGGAACTAATGAAAAACTGTTTTTT. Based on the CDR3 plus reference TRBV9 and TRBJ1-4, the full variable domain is DSGVTQTPKHLITATGQRVTLRCSPRSGDLSVYWYQQSLDQGLQFLIQYYNGEERAKGNILERFSAQQFPDLHSELNLSSLELGDSALYFCASSGRTGTNEKLFFGSGTQLSVL.

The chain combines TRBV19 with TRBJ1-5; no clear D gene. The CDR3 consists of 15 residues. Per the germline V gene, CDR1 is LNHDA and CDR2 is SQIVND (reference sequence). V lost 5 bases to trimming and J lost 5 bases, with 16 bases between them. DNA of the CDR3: TGTGCCAGTAGTCCTCGGTTGGAGTTATATCAGCCCCAGCATTTT. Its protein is CASSPRLELYQPQHF.

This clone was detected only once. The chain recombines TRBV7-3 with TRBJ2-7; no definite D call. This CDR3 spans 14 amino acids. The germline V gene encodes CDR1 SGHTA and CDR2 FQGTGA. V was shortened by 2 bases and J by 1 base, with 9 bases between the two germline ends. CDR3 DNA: TGTGCCAGCAGCTTACGGGCAGGATCCTACGAGCAGTACTTC. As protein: CASSLRAGSYEQYF.

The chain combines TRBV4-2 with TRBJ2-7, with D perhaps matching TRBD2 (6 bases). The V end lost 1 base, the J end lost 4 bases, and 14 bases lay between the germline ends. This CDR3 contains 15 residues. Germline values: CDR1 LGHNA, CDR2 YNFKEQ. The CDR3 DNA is TGTGCCAGCAGCCAAGGCACTAGCTGGATTTACGAGCAGTACTTC. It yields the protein CASSQGTSWIYEQYF.

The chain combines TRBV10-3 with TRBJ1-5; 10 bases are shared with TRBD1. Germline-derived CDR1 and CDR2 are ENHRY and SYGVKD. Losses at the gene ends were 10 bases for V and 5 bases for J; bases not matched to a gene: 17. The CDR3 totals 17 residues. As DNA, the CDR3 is TGTGCCACCAGACCCCGGGGACAGGGGTTAGTAGATCAGCCCCAGCATTTT. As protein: CATRPRGQGLVDQPQHF.

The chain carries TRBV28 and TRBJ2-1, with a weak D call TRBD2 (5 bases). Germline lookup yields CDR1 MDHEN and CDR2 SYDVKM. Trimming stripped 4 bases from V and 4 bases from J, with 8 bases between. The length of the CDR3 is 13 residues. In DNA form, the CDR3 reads TGTGCCAGCAGTTCCGGGGAATACAATGAGCAGTTCTTC. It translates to CASSSGEYNEQFF.

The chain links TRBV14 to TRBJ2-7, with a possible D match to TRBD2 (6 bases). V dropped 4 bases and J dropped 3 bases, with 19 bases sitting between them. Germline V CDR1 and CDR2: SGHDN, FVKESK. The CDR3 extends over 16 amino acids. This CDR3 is CASSPPGALGDYEQYF. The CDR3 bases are TGTGCCAGCAGCCCCCCGGGAGCATTAGGGGACTACGAGCAGTACTTC.

The CDR3 DNA reads TGCGCCAGCAGCCTGCGACAGGGGGGGACCTATGGCTACACCTTC. Its protein product is CASSLRQGGTYGYTF. The V and J genes are TRBV5-1 and TRBJ1-2; 9 nucleotides line up with TRBD1. CDR1 and CDR2 from the germline V gene are SGHRS and YFSETQ. After removal of 4 bases from V and 4 bases from J, the junction contained 8 bases not matched to a gene. There are 15 residues in the CDR3.

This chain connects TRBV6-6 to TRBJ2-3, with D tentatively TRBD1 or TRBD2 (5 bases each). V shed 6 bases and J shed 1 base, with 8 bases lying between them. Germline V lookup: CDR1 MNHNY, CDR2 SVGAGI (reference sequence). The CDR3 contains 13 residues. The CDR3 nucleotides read TGTGCCAGCAGGGGGGACCGCACAGATACGCAGTATTTT. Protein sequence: CASRGDRTDTQYF.

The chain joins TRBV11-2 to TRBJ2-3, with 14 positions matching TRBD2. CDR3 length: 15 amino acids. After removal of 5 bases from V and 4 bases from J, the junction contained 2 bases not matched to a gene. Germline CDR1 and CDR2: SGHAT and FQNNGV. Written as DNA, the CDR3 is TGTGCCAGCAGCGGACTAGCGGGAGGAGCAGATACGCAGTATTTT. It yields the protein CASSGLAGGADTQYF.

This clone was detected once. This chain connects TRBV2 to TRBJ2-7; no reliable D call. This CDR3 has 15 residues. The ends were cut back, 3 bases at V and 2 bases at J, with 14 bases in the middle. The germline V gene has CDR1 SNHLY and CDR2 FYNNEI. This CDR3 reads CASSEVDLSAYEQYF. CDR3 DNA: TGTGCCAGCAGTGAGGTCGATTTGTCTGCCTACGAGCAGTACTTC.

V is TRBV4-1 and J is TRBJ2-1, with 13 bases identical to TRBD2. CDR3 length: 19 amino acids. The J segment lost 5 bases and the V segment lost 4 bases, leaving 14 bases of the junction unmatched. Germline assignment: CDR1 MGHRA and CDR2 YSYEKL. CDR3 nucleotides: TGCGCCAGCAGCCTGGGACTAGCGGGGCCCAACGGACTTCACAATGAGCAGTTCTTC. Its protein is CASSLGLAGPNGLHNEQFF.

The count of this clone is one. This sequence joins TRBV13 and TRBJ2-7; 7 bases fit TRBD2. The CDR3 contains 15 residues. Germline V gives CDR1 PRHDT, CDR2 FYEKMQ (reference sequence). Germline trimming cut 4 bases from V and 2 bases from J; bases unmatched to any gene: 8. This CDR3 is CASSSYLAATYEQYF. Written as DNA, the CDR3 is TGTGCCAGCAGCTCCTATCTAGCGGCAACCTACGAGCAGTACTTC.

CDR3 loop: CASGQGGPQHF. DNA of the CDR3: TGTGCCAGCGGCCAGGGTGGGCCCCAGCATTTT. The J gene is TRBJ1-5, the V gene TRBV7-9; D might be TRBD1 (5 bases). The length of the CDR3 is 11 residues. Between the trimmed V and J ends, which lost 8 bases and 9 bases, there was a span of 11 bases. Germline V gives CDR1 SEHNR, CDR2 FQNEAQ (reference sequence).

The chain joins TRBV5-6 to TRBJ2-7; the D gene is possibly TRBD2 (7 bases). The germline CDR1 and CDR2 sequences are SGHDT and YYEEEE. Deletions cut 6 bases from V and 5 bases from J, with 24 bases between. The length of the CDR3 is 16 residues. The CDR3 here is CASTNRRGGRIDEQYF. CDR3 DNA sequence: TGTGCCAGCACCAACCGTAGGGGGGGGCGAATCGACGAGCAGTACTTC.

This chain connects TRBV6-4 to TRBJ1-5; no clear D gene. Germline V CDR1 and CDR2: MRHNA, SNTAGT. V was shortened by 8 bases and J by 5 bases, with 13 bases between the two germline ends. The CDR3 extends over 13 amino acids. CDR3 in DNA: TGTGCCAGCTCGGGCCTCGGATATCAGCCCCAGCATTTT. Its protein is CASSGLGYQPQHF.

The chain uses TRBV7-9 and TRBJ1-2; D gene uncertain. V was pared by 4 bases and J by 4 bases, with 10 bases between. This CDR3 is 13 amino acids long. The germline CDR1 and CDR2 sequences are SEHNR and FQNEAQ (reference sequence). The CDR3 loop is CASSSRSAYGYTF. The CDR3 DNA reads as TGTGCCAGCAGCTCCCGGTCGGCCTATGGCTACACCTTC.